These 16 T cell receptor beta chains were all obtained from the same sample, sequenced in a study of beta chain features in type 1 diabetes listed by TCRdb under 2018. Library creation used the immunoSEQ multiplex PCR assay. The entire amount of isolated RNA was reverse transcribed using the High Capacity cDNA Reverse Transcription Kit, so the sequenced TCRB transcripts were expressed ones. This immuneACCESS table, as held by TCRdb, lists in-frame sequences with V and J called but not all clones. Of the missing ones, under half trace to an unresolved V gene in checked studies; the others have no known cause. Within this sample are about 360,000 clones, with over 10% of them counted one time only. The top ten clonotypes cover approximately 0.015% of the sample. The sample comprised naive CD4+ T cells from blood. Read against the paper, the sample's cell subset or site label means: true naive CD4+ T cells. The receptors originated from a young man in good health.

This clone came up a few times. The rearrangement uses TRBV28 and TRBJ2-2; 9 bases align to TRBD2. Germline values: CDR1 MDHEN, CDR2 SYDVKM. V shed 6 bases and J 7 bases; nucleotides not matched to a gene: 12. The CDR3 is 16 amino acids. The CDR3 coding sequence is TGTGCCAGCAGCCCCCCGGGCGGGAGGGCCATCGGGGAGCTGTTTTTT. Protein: CASSPPGGRAIGELFF.

This clone was detected a few times. This sequence joins TRBV18 and TRBJ1-5; TRBD1 aligns across 7 bases. The CDR3 is 15 residues long. From germline, CDR1 is KGHSH and CDR2 LQKENI. Losses at the gene ends were 0 bases for V and 3 bases for J; bases not matched to a gene: 2. CDR3 residues: CASSPPGTDNQPQHF. For the CDR3, the DNA is TGTGCCAGCTCACCACCCGGGACAGACAATCAGCCCCAGCATTTT.

This clone was counted between two and nine times. This chain connects TRBV30 to TRBJ2-2; possibly TRBD2 for D (5 bases). The CDR3 sequence is 12 residues long. V shed 2 bases and J shed 7 bases, with 8 bases lying between them. Per germline, CDR1 GTSNPN and CDR2 SVGIG (reference sequence). CDR3: CAWSRGNGELFF. The CDR3 bases are TGTGCCTGGAGTAGAGGGAACGGGGAGCTGTTTTTT.

The V gene is TRBV29-1, the J gene TRBJ2-7; TRBD1 aligns across 7 bases. CDR1 SQVTM and CDR2 ANQGSEA come from the germline V gene. J was trimmed by 0 bases and V by 0 bases; bases with no gene match: 14. This CDR3 has 18 amino acids. Written as DNA, the CDR3 is TGCAGCGTTGAAGACCCCCCTTTAGGACAGGCCCGCTCCTACGAGCAGTACTTC. Its translation: CSVEDPPLGQARSYEQYF.

The J gene is TRBJ2-3, the V gene TRBV19; D is undetermined. Trimming took 6 bases from V and 4 from J, leaving 5 bases between them. Germline V lookup: CDR1 LNHDA, CDR2 SQIVND (reference sequence). The CDR3 runs 11 residues. The CDR3 coding sequence is TGTGCCAGTAGGTTAGCAGATACGCAGTATTTT. It translates to CASRLADTQYF.

The table lists this clone with a few counts. This rearrangement joins TRBV7-3 to TRBJ1-1; D remains unclear. The CDR3 is 13 amino acids. The V and J ends lost 5 bases and 0 bases respectively, with 7 bases between them. Germline assignment: CDR1 SGHTA and CDR2 FQGTGA. For the CDR3, the DNA is TGTGCCAGCAGCAACCACATGAACACTGAAGCTTTCTTT. It yields the protein CASSNHMNTEAFF.

This sequence joins TRBV29-1 and TRBJ1-1; 9 bases fit TRBD1. This CDR3 is 14 amino acids long. The V gene's germline CDR1 is SQVTM and CDR2 ANQGSEA. The ends lost 3 bases at V and 0 bases at J; junction bases unmatched: 2. CDR3 bases: TGCAGCGTTGACCGGACAGGGGTGAACACTGAAGCTTTCTTT. The encoded protein is CSVDRTGVNTEAFF.

The rearrangement uses TRBV27 and TRBJ2-7; TRBD1 agrees at 8 bases. Germline CDR1 MNHEY, CDR2 SMNVEV (reference sequence). Losses at the gene ends were 7 bases for V and 4 bases for J; bases not matched to a gene: 12. This CDR3 contains 15 residues. The CDR3 DNA reads as TGTGCCAGCACCCCCCGGGTGCAGGGGGCTTACGAGCAGTACTTC. Amino acids: CASTPRVQGAYEQYF.

Written as DNA, the CDR3 is TGTGCCTGGAGTATGAGCTCTGGGGCCAACGTCCTGACTTTC. Residues: CAWSMSSGANVLTF. This chain connects TRBV30 to TRBJ2-6; no clear D gene. Germline CDR1 is GTSNPN and CDR2 is SVGIG (reference sequence). The CDR3 is 14 amino acids. V lost 2 bases, J lost 0 bases, and 5 bases lay in between.

The rearrangement joins TRBV28 to TRBJ2-1; possibly TRBD2 for D (6 bases). V lost 6 bases to trimming and J lost 3 bases, with 12 bases between them. The CDR3 loop spans 14 amino acids. The germline CDR1 and CDR2 sequences are MDHEN and SYDVKM. The CDR3 DNA sequence: TGTGCCAGCAGGCCGATCGGGAGCTACAATGAGCAGTTCTTC. This gives the protein CASRPIGSYNEQFF.

The rearrangement uses TRBV2 and TRBJ1-2, with D unclear. V lost 8 bases and J 4 bases, leaving 11 bases between the germline ends. Germline V lookup: CDR1 SNHLY, CDR2 FYNNEI. The CDR3 totals 12 residues. The CDR3 DNA reads TGTGCCAGCGGCCGGGATGTCTATGGCTACACCTTC. It translates to CASGRDVYGYTF.

This chain connects TRBV7-3 to TRBJ2-2; D ambiguous. From germline, CDR1 is SGHTA and CDR2 FQGTGA. The CDR3 has 14 amino acids. V shed 2 bases and J shed 1 base, with 5 bases lying between them. CDR3 sequence (DNA): TGTGCCAGCAGCTTACAGGAGAACACCGGGGAGCTGTTTTTT. Translation gives CASSLQENTGELFF.

This clone was detected only a few times. The sample contains more than one DNA sequence encoding this CDR3. This chain links TRBV9 with TRBJ1-1; no clear D gene. Germline V gives CDR1 SGDLS, CDR2 YYNGEE. Trimming stripped 2 bases from V and 2 bases from J, with 7 bases between. The CDR3 length is 13 residues. CDR3 region: CASSVATNTEAFF. CDR3 DNA sequence: TGTGCCAGCAGCGTCGCCACTAACACTGAAGCTTTCTTT.

This clone was counted between two and nine times. The rearrangement joins TRBV18 to TRBJ1-1; D call uncertain. Trimming removed 0 bases from V and 4 bases from J, with 9 bases in between. The length of the CDR3 is 14 residues. Germline V gene sequence: CDR1 KGHSH, CDR2 LQKENI. The DNA of the CDR3 is TGTGCCAGCTCACCACCGAGTGATAGCACTGAAGCTTTCTTT. Its translation is CASSPPSDSTEAFF.

The chain employs TRBV11-2 and TRBJ2-1, with 12 bases aligning to TRBD1. Germline V lookup: CDR1 SGHAT, CDR2 FQNNGV. V lost 1 base and J lost 8; bases outside the gene matches: 6. The CDR3 is made up of 16 amino acids. CDR3: CASSLGAGQGAHEQFF. CDR3 sequence (DNA): TGTGCCAGCAGCTTAGGTGCGGGACAGGGGGCCCATGAGCAGTTCTTC.

The chain uses TRBV7-9 and TRBJ2-2; TRBD1 aligns across 10 bases. Germline lookup yields CDR1 SEHNR and CDR2 FQNEAQ (reference sequence). V lost 3 bases, J lost 6 bases, and 1 base stayed unmatched. This CDR3 contains 14 residues. The CDR3 nucleotides are TGTGCCAGCAGCTTGGGACAGGGGTCCGGGGAGCTGTTTTTT. This translates into CASSLGQGSGELFF.